This TCR beta chain was captured in a study of beta chain features in type 1 diabetes. J lost 4 bases, V lost 7 bases, and 4 bases had no gene match. CDR3 length: 14 amino acids. The germline V gene has CDR1 MNHEY and CDR2 SVGAGI. Every isolated RNA sample was fully reverse transcribed, so sequencing captured expressed TCRB transcripts. Sequencing was performed with immunoSEQ multiplex PCR; in TCRdb, only in-frame clones are kept and a portion is missing. The table includes some 350,000 clones, over 9% detected once. Whole-study results and caveats: A moderate, significant TCRB CDR3 shortening appeared in type 1 diabetes across four CD4+ subsets.

This clone was observed a few times. Its antigen is undetermined. Sample: central memory CD4+ T cells from blood. V is TRBV6-5 and J is TRBJ2-3; 11 bases agree with TRBD1. The clonotype originates from a man aged 25 to 45 with type 1 diabetes. The CDR3 DNA reads as TGTGCCAGCACCCCGGGACAGGGGGCAGATACGCAGTATTTT. Translated: CASTPGQGADTQYF.